This T cell receptor beta chain was obtained from a study of CD8+ T cells in alopecia areata. Indicated treatment: oral pan-JAK inhibitor, 5-10 mg twice daily. Peripheral blood samples and lesional scalp punch biopsies were obtained from alopecia areata patients. PBMCs provided sorted CD4+ and CD8+ T cells. Germline V gene lookup returns CDR1 SGHVS and CDR2 FQNEAQ. Trimming pared 5 bases from V and 6 bases from J, leaving 20 bases between. This CDR3 spans 15 amino acids. Sequencing relied on a cDNA template that was reverse transcribed from extracted RNA. Measured with immunoSEQ multiplex PCR; TCRdb has only the in-frame clones, and not every one. The data show about 70,000 clones, over 25% seen once.

J is TRBJ2-7 and V is TRBV7-8; possibly TRBD2 for D (5 bases). This clonotype originated in a human donor with alopecia areata. The sequences come from CD8+ T cells sorted from blood, collected at week 4, from a patient treated with tofacitinib. CDR3 residues: CASSPRAGLPREQYF. In DNA, the CDR3 is TGTGCCAGCAGCCCCAGAGCCGGACTTCCCCGCGAGCAGTACTTC.